This entry features one TCR beta chain sequence. Clones were read by immunoSEQ multiplex PCR, and TCRdb kept only the in-frame ones, dropping some. Of about 210,000 clones in the sample, approximately 78% were seen once. Germline V gives CDR1 SGHDN, CDR2 FVKESK. The ends were cut back, 1 base at V and 11 bases at J, with 14 bases in the middle. This CDR3 region has 13 residues. These data belong to a study of blood T cell repertoires in COVID-19. The receptor's source is a woman aged 40-49 years with acute or convalescent COVID-19. Material: peripheral blood. The chain uses TRBV14 and TRBJ1-1, with D possibly matching TRBD1 (6 bases). In DNA, the CDR3 is TGTGCCAGCAGCCAAGCAGGGGAGTCGTCGGCTTTCTTT. Encoded protein: CASSQAGESSAFF. Full variable domain (missing parts from reference TRBV14 and TRBJ1-1): EAGVTQFPSHSVIEKGQTVTLRCDPISGHDNLYWYRRVMGKEIKFLLHFVKESKQDESGMPNNRFLAERTGGTYSTLKVQPAELEDSGVYFCASSQAGESSAFFGQGTRLTVV.